One and the same sample provided the 18 T cell receptor beta chains below, sequenced in a study of CD4 and CD8 cells across lung adenocarcinoma regions (dated by TCRdb to the late 2010s). Library method: PCR. For sequencing, a HiSeq X Ten was employed. Clones were called with MiXCR by TCRdb after fastp trimmed the public reads at Q25, and only in-frame beta chains were retained. Here each entry gathers all rows of one CDR3 protein and keeps the most common genes and DNA. The sample table contains approximately 8,400 distinct CDR3 sequences; only one count was recorded for roughly 54% of them. The ten largest make up about 20% of the sample. The material sequenced was CD8+ T cells from the center of a lung tumor. The cell subset or site label for this specimen denotes: tumor center region. Every receptor here comes from a female donor with lung adenocarcinoma. The CD4 and CD8 labels of this study may be unreliable.

About this clonotype itself: Germline is not matched at one junction end, which may reflect a read error. V and J are TRBV6-4 and TRBJ2-3; 7 positions agree with TRBD1. This CDR3 spans 16 amino acids. Germline CDR1 reads MRHNA; CDR2 reads SNTAGT. The CDR3 DNA reads as TGTGCCAGCGGTGGTAGAGGGGGCCGTGACCAGGATACGCAGTATTTC. This encodes CASGGRGGRDQDTQYF.

This chain links TRBV19 with TRBJ2-1, with 7 positions matching TRBD2. After removal of 3 bases from V and 8 bases from J, the junction contained 19 bases not matched to a gene. The CDR3 sequence is 18 residues long. CDR1 is LNHDA, CDR2 SQIVND, per germline (reference sequence). The CDR3 is CASSIRPPTSVSGDEQFF. The DNA for the CDR3 is TGTGCCAGTAGTATCCGCCCCCCTACTAGCGTGAGTGGGGATGAGCAGTTCTTC.

The chain carries TRBV7-6 and TRBJ2-3, with 7 bases lining up with TRBD2. The CDR3 is 17 amino acids. Germline V lookup: CDR1 SGHVS, CDR2 FNYEAQ. The trim removed 1 base at V and 2 bases at J, leaving 9 bases unmatched. The CDR3 DNA follows: TGTGCCAGCAGCTTAGAACATGGGGAGGGATCCACAGATACGCAGTATTTT. It specifies CASSLEHGEGSTDTQYF. Combining the CDR3 with reference TRBV7-6 and TRBJ2-3 gives the whole variable domain GAGVSQSPRYKVTKRGQDVALRCDPISGHVSLYWYRQALGQGPEFLTYFNYEAQQDKSGLPNDRFSAERPEGSISTLTIQRTEQRDSAMYRCASSLEHGEGSTDTQYFGPGTRLTVL.

This chain joins TRBV7-2 and TRBJ2-3; TRBD1 or TRBD2 may be the D gene (5 bases each). Trimming took 6 bases from V and 9 from J, leaving 19 bases between them. The CDR3 loop spans 14 amino acids. Germline CDR1 is SGHTA and CDR2 is FQGNSA. The DNA of the CDR3 is TGTGCCAGCAGGGGAGTGTGGGGCAAAGACACGCAGTATTTT. Amino acids: CASRGVWGKDTQYF. Drawing the rest from reference TRBV7-2 and TRBJ2-3, the complete variable domain is GAGVSQSPSNKVTEKGKDVELRCDPISGHTALYWYRQSLGQGLEFLIYFQGNSAPDKSGLPSDRFSAERTGGSVSTLTIQRTQQEDSAVYLCASRGVWGKDTQYFGPGTRLTVL.

This clonotype has only a few counts. This chain connects TRBV5-4 to TRBJ2-3, with 7 bases lining up with TRBD2. CDR1 and CDR2 (germline): SGHNT, YYREEE (reference sequence). Trimming at V came to 0 bases and at J to 10 bases, leaving 11 bases not matched to a gene. The CDR3 has 15 amino acids. The CDR3 protein is CASSLGLAEPRSQYF. In DNA, the CDR3 is TGTGCCAGCAGCTTGGGGCTAGCGGAGCCGCGTTCGCAGTATTTT. Together with reference TRBV5-4 and TRBJ2-3, the CDR3 gives the full variable domain: ETGVTQSPTHLIKTRGQQVTLRCSSQSGHNTVSWYQQALGQGPQFIFQYYREEENGRGNFPPRFSGLQFPNYSSELNVNALELDDSALYLCASSLGLAEPRSQYFGPGTRLTVL.

This clonotype was counted only a few times. V gene TRBV12-3 or TRBV12-4 combines with J gene TRBJ2-3; tentative D call: TRBD2 (5 bases). With 6 bases removed from V and 6 bases from J, the gap between germline ends came to 10 bases. There are 12 residues in the CDR3. Here the CDR3 DNA reads TGTGCCAGCAGACGGACTGGGGATACGCAGTATTTT. Protein product: CASRRTGDTQYF.

CDR3 amino acids: CASSLGNTGELFF. In DNA, the CDR3 is TGTGCCAGCAGCTTAGGGAACACCGGGGAGCTGTTTTTT. J is TRBJ2-2 and V is TRBV7-2, with D unclear. V dropped 1 base and J dropped 1 base, with 1 base sitting between them. This CDR3 contains 13 residues. The V gene's germline CDR1 is SGHTA and CDR2 FQGNSA.

The chain is built from TRBV7-8 and TRBJ2-2; 8 bases are shared with TRBD1. This CDR3 spans 17 amino acids. CDR1 and CDR2 from the germline V gene are SGHVS and FQNEAQ. After removal of 8 bases from V and 5 bases from J, the junction contained 16 bases not matched to a gene. CDR3 region: CASPPGLQGVRTGELFF. Written as DNA, the CDR3 is TGTGCCAGCCCCCCTGGCCTACAGGGGGTCAGAACCGGGGAGCTGTTTTTT. The whole variable domain, filled in from reference TRBV7-8 and TRBJ2-2, reads GAGVSQSPRYKVAKRGQDVALRCDPISGHVSLFWYQQALGQGPEFLTYFQNEAQLDKSGLPSDRFFAERPEGSVSTLKIQRTQQEDSAVYLCASPPGLQGVRTGELFFGEGSRLTVL.

This clonotype is medium-sized by share. This chain links TRBV11-1 with TRBJ2-7; no clear D gene. This CDR3 has 13 amino acids. V lost 3 bases to trimming and J lost 2 bases, with 8 bases between them. Germline V gene data show CDR1 as SGHAT and CDR2 as FQDESV (reference sequence). The CDR3: CASSFLETYEQYF. CDR3 coding DNA: TGTGCCAGCAGCTTTCTAGAGACCTACGAGCAGTACTTC.

This clonotype is categorized as medium-sized. This chain connects TRBV7-2 to TRBJ2-1; 11 bases line up with TRBD2. This CDR3 region has 20 residues. The V and J ends lost 5 bases and 4 bases, in that order; junction bases with no gene match: 19. CDR1 is SGHTA and CDR2 is FQGNSA in the germline V gene. The CDR3 region is CASSASLGLAGGKVYNEQFF. CDR3 sequence (DNA): TGTGCCAGCAGCGCCAGCCTCGGGCTAGCGGGGGGCAAAGTTTACAATGAGCAGTTCTTC.

The rearrangement uses TRBV6-1 and TRBJ2-5, with a weak D call TRBD1 (6 bases). The germline gives CDR1 MNHNS, CDR2 SASEGT. CDR3 length: 16 residues. Trimming stripped 5 bases from V and 11 bases from J, with 27 bases between. The CDR3 loop reads CASSTGKPRAKNTQYF. Here the CDR3 DNA reads TGTGCCAGCAGTACAGGGAAACCACGAGCCAAAAACACTCAGTACTTC.

The chain joins TRBV7-2 to TRBJ2-3; D gene uncertain. The J call may be mistaken, given a closer DNA end match to TRBJ2-7. CDR1 and CDR2 (germline): SGHTA, FQGNSA. The CDR3 has 14 residues. Here the CDR3 reads CASTVVGGTDTQYF. The CDR3 DNA sequence: TGTGCCAGCACCGTCGTCGGTGGCACAGATACGCAGTACTTC.

On this clonotype: At one end the junction does not follow the germline gene, possibly because of a read error. The rearrangement uses TRBV7-2 and TRBJ2-4, with D perhaps given as TRBD1 or TRBD2 (5 bases each). The CDR3 consists of 13 residues. Germline lookup yields CDR1 SGHTA and CDR2 FQGNSA. In DNA form, the CDR3 reads TGCGCCACGGGGCCAGGAGCCAAAGATATTCAGTACTTC. Amino acids: CATGPGAKDIQYF.

The genes are TRBV7-2 and TRBJ2-1; no clear D gene. The DNA end is a closer match to TRBJ2-3, so the J assignment may be wrong. The germline CDR1 and CDR2 sequences are SGHTA and FQGNSA. CDR3 length: 14 amino acids. The CDR3 DNA is TGTGCCGGCTCGGGCGTAGGTGCCAAAAACACGCAGTATTTT. Amino acid sequence: CAGSGVGAKNTQYF.

There are many counts of this clonotype. The CDR3 here is CASKQYPSAKNIQYF. In nucleotides, the CDR3 is TGTGCCAGCAAGCAGTACCCCTCAGCCAAAAACATTCAGTACTTC. The chain couples TRBV6-1 to TRBJ2-4, with D unclear. The CDR3 is 15 amino acids. Trimming shortened V by 7 bases and J by 0 bases, and 13 bases separated the two germline ends. Germline loops: CDR1 MNHNS, CDR2 SASEGT.

This clonotype was observed a handful of times. J is TRBJ2-5 and V is TRBV7-3; TRBD2 agrees at 8 bases. CDR1 and CDR2 from the germline V gene are SGHTA and FQGTGA. The CDR3 is 14 amino acids. In nucleotides, the CDR3 is TGTGCGGGCAGCGGGGGCAGGGACCAAGAGACCCAGTACTTC. Amino acids: CAGSGGRDQETQYF.

On this clonotype itself: It is unclear where the CDR3 begins or ends on the DNA, so no DNA is shown, and the CDR3 is as TCRdb lists it. The rearrangement uses TRBV7-9 and TRBJ2-3; the table's D gene call, TRBD2, was not cross checked with the DNA. Germline loops: CDR1 SEHNR, CDR2 FQNEAQ (reference sequence). The CDR3 has 15 amino acids, counting both end residues. The CDR3: CASSFASGSTETQYF.

This clonotype was counted ten times or more. The J gene is TRBJ2-2, the V gene TRBV7-8; no clear D. This CDR3 has 15 amino acids. Per the germline V gene, CDR1 is SGHVS and CDR2 is FQNEAQ. V dropped 4 bases and J dropped 4 bases, with 13 bases sitting between them. As DNA, the CDR3 is TGTGCCAGCAGCTCGGGCCCCATTGGCACCGGGGAGCTGTTTTTT. Protein product: CASSSGPIGTGELFF.